Given below is one T cell receptor beta chain in context. The antigen it binds to is not known. The sample holds no much larger clone one base away, and base qualities are not on file. This sample was taken from a study of T cells in pancreatic ductal adenocarcinoma (dated by TCRdb to the late 2010s). Regarding the complete study: Seeking insight into the adaptive T-cell response that arises naturally, the researchers examined how many CD8+ T cells infiltrated tumors of resected pancreatic ductal adenocarcinoma, where they sat, and what features they had, alongside the same properties of suppressive cells. Points the paper makes about the study in general: More total productive templates and 6 to 9-fold more unique clonotypes were found in blood samples than in tumor samples. Since most pancreatic cancer patients present with inoperable disease, the resected cohort was skewed toward the minority of patients who had early-stage disease. T-cell clonality showed no significant difference between tumor and blood, with a mean clonality of around 0.12 in tumors and approximately 0.078 in blood. Comparisons of clonality between tumor and blood may be biased toward lower diversity because tumors are enriched in CD45RO+ effector T cells rather than naive T cells.

The junction carries 21 bases between V and J, which are trimmed by 5 bases and 13 bases respectively. In the germline V gene (reference sequence), CDR1 corresponds to LNHDA and CDR2 to SQIVND. Spanning cysteine to phenylalanine, the CDR3 consists of 14 amino acids. Solely the CDR3 DNA is kept, with 42 bases framed from the first base. Pancreatic ductal adenocarcinoma patients who had undergone surgery without neoadjuvant therapy were selected. Peripheral blood was collected in heparin tubes, and PBMCs were isolated by histopaque density gradient and cryopreserved in roughly 9.7% DMSO. The DNeasy Blood and Tissue Kit, with Proteinase K and RNase treatment, was used to extract genomic DNA from roughly seven PBMC specimens and about 9 flash-frozen tumor specimens. The immunoSEQ hsTCRB kit was used to amplify TCR beta CDR3 regions from genomic DNA. High-throughput TRB CDR3 sequencing was performed on an Illumina HiSeq system. The original methods were these. The immunoSEQ software was used to analyze sequencing reads, and nonproductive sequences containing premature stops or frame-shifts were excluded. Clonality of the repertoire was calculated as one minus the Shannon entropy normalized by log2 of the number of unique productive sequences. TCRdb took this table from immuneACCESS and kept in-frame rearrangements with V and J called. Such tables lack part of the clones; where checked against another copy, unresolved V genes explain under half of the gap, and the rest is unexplained. V and J calls and clone size follow that table, whereas D and trimming were derived from the DNA. For this sample there are around 16,000 clones; about 90% appear just once. Approximately 15% of the sample comes from the top ten.

This sequence uses TRBV19 and TRBJ2-1; D gene: possibly TRBD2, on 6 matching bases. Sequencing used PBMCs. This TCR was recovered from a human donor with pancreatic ductal adenocarcinoma. In nucleotides, the sequence is TGTGCCAGTAGTCCAGCCGGGACTGGGGGGTTCCAGTTCTTC. Translated, this gives CASSPAGTGGFQFF.